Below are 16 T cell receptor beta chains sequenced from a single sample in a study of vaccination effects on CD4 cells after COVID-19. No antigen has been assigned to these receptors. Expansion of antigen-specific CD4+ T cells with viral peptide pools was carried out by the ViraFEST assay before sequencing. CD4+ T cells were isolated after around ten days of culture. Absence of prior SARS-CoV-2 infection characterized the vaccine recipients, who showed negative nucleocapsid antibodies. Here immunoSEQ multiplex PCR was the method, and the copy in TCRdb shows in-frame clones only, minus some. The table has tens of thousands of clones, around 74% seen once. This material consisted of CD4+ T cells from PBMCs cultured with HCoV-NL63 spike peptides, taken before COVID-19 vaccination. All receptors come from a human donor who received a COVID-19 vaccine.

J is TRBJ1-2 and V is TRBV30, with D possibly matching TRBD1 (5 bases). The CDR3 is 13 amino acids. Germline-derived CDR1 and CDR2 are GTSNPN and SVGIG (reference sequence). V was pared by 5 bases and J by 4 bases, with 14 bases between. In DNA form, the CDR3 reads TGTGCCTGGGGGGACTGGGGGAGCTATGGCTACACCTTC. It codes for CAWGDWGSYGYTF.

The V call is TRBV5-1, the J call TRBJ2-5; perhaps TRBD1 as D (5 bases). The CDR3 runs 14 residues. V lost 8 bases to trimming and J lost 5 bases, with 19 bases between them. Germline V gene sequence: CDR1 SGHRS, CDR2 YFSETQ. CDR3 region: CASKTRDLVETQYF. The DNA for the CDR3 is TGCGCCAGTAAAACCAGGGATTTAGTGGAGACCCAGTACTTC.

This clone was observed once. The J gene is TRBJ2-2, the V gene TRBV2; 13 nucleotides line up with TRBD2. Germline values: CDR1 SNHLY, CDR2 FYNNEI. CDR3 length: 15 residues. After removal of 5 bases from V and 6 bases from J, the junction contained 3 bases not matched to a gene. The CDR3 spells CASSPTSGGAGELFF. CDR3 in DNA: TGTGCCAGCAGTCCTACTAGCGGGGGGGCCGGGGAGCTGTTTTTT.

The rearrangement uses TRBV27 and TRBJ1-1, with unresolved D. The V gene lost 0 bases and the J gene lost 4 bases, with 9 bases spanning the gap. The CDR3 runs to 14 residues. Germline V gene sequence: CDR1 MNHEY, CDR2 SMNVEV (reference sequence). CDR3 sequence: CASSLSDGSTEAFF. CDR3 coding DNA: TGTGCCAGCAGTTTATCTGACGGGTCCACTGAAGCTTTCTTT.

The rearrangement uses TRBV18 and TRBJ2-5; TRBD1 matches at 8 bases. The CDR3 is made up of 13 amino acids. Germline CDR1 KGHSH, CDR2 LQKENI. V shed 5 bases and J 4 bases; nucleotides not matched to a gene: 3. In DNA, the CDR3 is TGTGCCAGCTCATTCGGACAGGGAGAGACCCAGTACTTC. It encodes CASSFGQGETQYF.

The CDR3 nucleotides are TGTGCCAGCAGTTTATCTAGGGGGGATGAAAAACTGTTTTTT. Protein product: CASSLSRGDEKLFF. The V call is TRBV27, the J call TRBJ1-4; perhaps TRBD1 as D (6 bases). Germline CDR1 reads MNHEY; CDR2 reads SMNVEV (reference sequence). V lost 0 bases and J lost 6, with 8 bases in between. CDR3 size: 14 residues.

CDR3 sequence reads: CASSLGTGIYNEQFF. CDR3 bases: TGTGCCAGCAGCTTAGGGACAGGGATCTACAATGAGCAGTTCTTC. This sequence joins TRBV7-2 and TRBJ2-1, with 8 bases identical to TRBD1. This CDR3 is built from 15 residues. CDR1 and CDR2 from the germline V gene are SGHTA and FQGNSA. After removal of 1 base from V and 3 bases from J, the junction contained 2 bases not matched to a gene.

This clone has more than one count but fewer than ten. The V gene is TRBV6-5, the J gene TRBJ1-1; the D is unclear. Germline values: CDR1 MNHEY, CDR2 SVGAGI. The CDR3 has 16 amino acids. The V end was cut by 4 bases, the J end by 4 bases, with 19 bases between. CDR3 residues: CASSLVALGFGTEAFF. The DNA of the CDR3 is TGTGCCAGCAGTTTAGTAGCTTTGGGGTTTGGCACTGAAGCTTTCTTT.

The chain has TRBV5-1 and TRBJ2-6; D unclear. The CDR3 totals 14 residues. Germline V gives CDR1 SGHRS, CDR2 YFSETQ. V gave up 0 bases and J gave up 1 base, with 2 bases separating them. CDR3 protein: CASSLGSGANVLTF. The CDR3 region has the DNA TGCGCCAGCAGCTTGGGATCTGGGGCCAACGTCCTGACTTTC.

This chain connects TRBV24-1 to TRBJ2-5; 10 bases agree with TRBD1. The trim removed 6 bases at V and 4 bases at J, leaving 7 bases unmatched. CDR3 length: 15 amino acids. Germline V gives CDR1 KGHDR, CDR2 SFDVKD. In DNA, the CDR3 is TGTGCCACCAGTAAAGAGGGGACAGGGGTAGAGACCCAGTACTTC. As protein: CATSKEGTGVETQYF.

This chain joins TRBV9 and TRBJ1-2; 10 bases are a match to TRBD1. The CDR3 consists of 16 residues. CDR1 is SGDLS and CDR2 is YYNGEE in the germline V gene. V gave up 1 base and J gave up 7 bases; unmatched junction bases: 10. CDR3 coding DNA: TGTGCCAGCAGCGTATATGACAGGGGGCTCCCTGGTGGCTACACCTTC. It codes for CASSVYDRGLPGGYTF.

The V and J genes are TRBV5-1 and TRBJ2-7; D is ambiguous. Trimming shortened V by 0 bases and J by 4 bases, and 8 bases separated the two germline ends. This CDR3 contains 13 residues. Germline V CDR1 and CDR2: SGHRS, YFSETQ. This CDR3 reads CASSLGPLYEQYV. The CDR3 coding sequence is TGCGCCAGCAGCTTGGGTCCTTTGTACGAGCAGTACGTC.

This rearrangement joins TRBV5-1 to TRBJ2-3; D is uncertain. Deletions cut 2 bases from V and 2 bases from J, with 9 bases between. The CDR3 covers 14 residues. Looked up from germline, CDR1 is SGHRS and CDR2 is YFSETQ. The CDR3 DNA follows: TGCGCCAGCAGCTTCCCCAGTTCCACAGATACGCAGTATTTT. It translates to CASSFPSSTDTQYF.

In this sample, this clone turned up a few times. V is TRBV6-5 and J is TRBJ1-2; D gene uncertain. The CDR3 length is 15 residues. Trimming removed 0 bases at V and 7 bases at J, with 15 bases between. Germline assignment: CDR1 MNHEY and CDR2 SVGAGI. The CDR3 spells CASSYSMGSGSGYTF. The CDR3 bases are TGTGCCAGCAGTTACTCGATGGGATCCGGTTCTGGCTACACCTTC.

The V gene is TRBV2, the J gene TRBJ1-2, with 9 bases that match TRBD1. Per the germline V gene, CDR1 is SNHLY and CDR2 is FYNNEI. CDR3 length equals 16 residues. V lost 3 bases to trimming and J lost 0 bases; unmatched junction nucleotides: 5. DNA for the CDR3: TGTGCCAGCAGTGAGATGACAGGGGGTGCTAACTATGGCTACACCTTC. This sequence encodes CASSEMTGGANYGYTF.

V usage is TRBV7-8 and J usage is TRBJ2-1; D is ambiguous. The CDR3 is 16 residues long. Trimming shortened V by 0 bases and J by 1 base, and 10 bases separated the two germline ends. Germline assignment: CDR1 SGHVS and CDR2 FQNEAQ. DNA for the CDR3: TGTGCCAGCAGCTTAGCCGCCAGCAATTCCTACAATGAGCAGTTCTTC. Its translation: CASSLAASNSYNEQFF.